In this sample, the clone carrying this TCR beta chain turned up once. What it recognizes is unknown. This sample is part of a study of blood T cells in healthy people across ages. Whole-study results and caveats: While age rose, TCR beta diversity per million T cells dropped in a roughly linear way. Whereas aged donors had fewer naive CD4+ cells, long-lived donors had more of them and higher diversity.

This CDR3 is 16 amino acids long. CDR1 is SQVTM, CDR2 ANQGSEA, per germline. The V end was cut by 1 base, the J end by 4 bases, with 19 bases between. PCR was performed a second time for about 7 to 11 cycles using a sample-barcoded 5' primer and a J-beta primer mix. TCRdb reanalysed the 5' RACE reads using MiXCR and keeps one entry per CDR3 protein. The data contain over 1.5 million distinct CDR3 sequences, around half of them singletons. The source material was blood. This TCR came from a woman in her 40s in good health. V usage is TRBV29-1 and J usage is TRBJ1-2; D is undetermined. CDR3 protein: CSVEGSLARHFYGYTF. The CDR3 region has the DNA TGCAGCGTTGAAGGGTCTCTCGCGCGACACTTCTATGGCTACACCTTC.